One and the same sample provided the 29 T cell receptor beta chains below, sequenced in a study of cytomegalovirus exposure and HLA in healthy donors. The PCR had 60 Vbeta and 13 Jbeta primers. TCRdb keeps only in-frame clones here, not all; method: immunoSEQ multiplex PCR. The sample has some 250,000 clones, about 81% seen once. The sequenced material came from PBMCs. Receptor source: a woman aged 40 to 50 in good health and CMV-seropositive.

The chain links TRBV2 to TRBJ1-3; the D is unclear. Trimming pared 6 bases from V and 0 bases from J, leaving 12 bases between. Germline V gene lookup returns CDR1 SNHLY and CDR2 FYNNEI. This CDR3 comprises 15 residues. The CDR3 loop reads CASRRLTSSGNTIYF. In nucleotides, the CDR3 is TGTGCCAGCAGACGACTGACTAGCTCTGGAAACACCATATATTTT.

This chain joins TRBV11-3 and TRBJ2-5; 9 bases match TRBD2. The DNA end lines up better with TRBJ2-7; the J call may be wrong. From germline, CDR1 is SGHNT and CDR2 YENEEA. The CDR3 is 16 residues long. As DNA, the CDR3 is TGTGCCAGCAGCCCAGCCTCTAGCGGGATGTCCTACGAGCAGTACTTC. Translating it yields CASSPASSGMSYEQYF.

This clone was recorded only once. The CDR3 spells CASSSPGRAGNTIYF. The CDR3 DNA is TGTGCCAGCAGCTCTCCCGGCAGGGCTGGAAACACCATATATTTT. This chain connects TRBV7-3 to TRBJ1-3, with D perhaps TRBD1 (5 bases). V was cut by 4 bases and J by 2 bases, with 12 bases left in between. The CDR3 runs to 15 residues. CDR1 and CDR2 (germline): SGHTA, FQGTGA. Using reference TRBV7-3 and TRBJ1-3 for the parts outside the CDR3, the full variable domain is GAGVSQTPSNKVTEKGKYVELRCDPISGHTALYWYRQSLGQGPEFLIYFQGTGAADDSGLPNDRFFAVRPEGSVSTLKIQRTERGDSAVYLCASSSPGRAGNTIYFGEGSWLTVV.

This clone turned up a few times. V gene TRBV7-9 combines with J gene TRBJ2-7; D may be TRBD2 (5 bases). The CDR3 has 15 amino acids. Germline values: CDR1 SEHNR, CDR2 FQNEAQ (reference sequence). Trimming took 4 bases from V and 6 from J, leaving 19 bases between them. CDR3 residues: CASSSAGMRVSEQYF. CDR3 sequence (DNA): TGTGCCAGCAGCTCCGCCGGGATGCGGGTATCCGAGCAGTACTTC. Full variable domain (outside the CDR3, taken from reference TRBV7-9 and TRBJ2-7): DTGVSQNPRHKITKRGQNVTFRCDPISEHNRLYWYRQTLGQGPEFLTYFQNEAQLEKSRLLSDRFSAERPKGSFSTLEIQRTEQGDSAMYLCASSSAGMRVSEQYFGPGTRLTVT.

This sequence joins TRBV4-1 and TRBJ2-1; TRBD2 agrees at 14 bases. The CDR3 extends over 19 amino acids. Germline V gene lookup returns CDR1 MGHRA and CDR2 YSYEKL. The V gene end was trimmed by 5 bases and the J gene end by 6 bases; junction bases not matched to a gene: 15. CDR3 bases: TGCGCCAGCAGCAAACCCCGCGGGGGACTAGCGGGGGAGGGCAATGAGCAGTTCTTC. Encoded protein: CASSKPRGGLAGEGNEQFF.

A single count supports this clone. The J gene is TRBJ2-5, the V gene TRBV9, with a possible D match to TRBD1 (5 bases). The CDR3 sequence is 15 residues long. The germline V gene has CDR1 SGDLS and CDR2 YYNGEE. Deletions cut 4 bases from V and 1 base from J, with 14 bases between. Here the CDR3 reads CASSPSPTAQETQYF. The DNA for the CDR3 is TGTGCCAGCAGCCCTTCGCCGACAGCCCAAGAGACCCAGTACTTC.

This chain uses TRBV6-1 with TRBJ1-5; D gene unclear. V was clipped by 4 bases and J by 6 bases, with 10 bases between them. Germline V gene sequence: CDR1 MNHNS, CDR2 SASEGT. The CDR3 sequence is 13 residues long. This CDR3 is CASSVENGQPQHF. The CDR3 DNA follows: TGTGCCAGCAGTGTTGAAAACGGTCAGCCCCAGCATTTT.

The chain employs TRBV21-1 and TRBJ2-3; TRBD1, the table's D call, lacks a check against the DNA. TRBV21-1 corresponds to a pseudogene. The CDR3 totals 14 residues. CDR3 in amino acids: CASSMASGTDTQYF. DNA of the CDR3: TGTGCCAGCAGCATGGCATCAGGGACAGATACGCAGTATTTT.

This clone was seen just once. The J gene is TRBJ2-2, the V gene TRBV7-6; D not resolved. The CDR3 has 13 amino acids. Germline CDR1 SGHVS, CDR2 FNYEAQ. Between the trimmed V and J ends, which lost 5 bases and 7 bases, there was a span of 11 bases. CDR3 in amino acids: CASSTGPGGELFF. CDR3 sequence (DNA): TGTGCCAGCAGCACCGGCCCAGGCGGGGAGCTGTTTTTT. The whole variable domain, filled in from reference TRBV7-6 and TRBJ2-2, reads GAGVSQSPRYKVTKRGQDVALRCDPISGHVSLYWYRQALGQGPEFLTYFNYEAQQDKSGLPNDRFSAERPEGSISTLTIQRTEQRDSAMYRCASSTGPGGELFFGEGSRLTVL.

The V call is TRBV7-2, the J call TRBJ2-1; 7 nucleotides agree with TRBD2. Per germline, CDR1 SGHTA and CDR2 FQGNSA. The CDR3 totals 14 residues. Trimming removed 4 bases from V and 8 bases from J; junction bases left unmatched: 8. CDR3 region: CASSSQSGIDEQFF. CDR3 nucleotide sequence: TGTGCCAGCAGCTCCCAAAGCGGGATTGATGAGCAGTTCTTC.

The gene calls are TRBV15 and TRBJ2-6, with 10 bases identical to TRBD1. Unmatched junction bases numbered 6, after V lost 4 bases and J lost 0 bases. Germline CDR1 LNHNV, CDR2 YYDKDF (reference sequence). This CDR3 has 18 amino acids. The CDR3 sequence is CATSTGQGPGSGANVLTF. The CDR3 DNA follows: TGTGCCACCAGCACGGGACAGGGGCCGGGCTCTGGGGCCAACGTCCTGACTTTC.

DNA for the CDR3: TGTGCCAGTAGTGACTCCAGGGATGGTCAGCCCCAGCATTTT. Its translation: CASSDSRDGQPQHF. The J gene is TRBJ1-5, the V gene TRBV19; D may be TRBD1 (5 bases). This CDR3 is built from 14 residues. Germline CDR1 reads LNHDA; CDR2 reads SQIVND (reference sequence). V lost 5 bases and J 6 bases, leaving 14 bases between the germline ends.

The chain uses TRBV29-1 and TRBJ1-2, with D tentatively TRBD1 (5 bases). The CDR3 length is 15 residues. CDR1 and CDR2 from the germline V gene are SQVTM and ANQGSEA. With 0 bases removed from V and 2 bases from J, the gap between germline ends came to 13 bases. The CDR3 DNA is TGCAGCGTTGAAGACGGACAAGGCCGAAACTATGGCTACACCTTC. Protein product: CSVEDGQGRNYGYTF.

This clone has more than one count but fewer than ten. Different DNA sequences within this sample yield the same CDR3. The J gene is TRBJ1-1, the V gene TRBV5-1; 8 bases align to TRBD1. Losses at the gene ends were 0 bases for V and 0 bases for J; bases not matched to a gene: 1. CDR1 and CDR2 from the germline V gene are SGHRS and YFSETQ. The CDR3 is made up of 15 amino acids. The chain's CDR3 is CASSLDRGMNTEAFF. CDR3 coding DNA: TGCGCCAGCAGCTTGGACAGGGGGATGAACACTGAAGCTTTCTTT.

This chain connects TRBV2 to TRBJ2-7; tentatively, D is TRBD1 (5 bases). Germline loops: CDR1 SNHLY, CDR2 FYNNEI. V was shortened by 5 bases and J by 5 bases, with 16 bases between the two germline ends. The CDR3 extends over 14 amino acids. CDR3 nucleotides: TGTGCCAGCAGTCAGGACAAGCCCCCGGACGAGCAGTACTTC. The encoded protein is CASSQDKPPDEQYF.

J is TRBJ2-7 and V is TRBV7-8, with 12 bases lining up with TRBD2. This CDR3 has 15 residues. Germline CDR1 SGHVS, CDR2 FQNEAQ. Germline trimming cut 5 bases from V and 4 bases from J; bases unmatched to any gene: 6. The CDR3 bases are TGTGCCAGCAGCCAGGGACTAGCGGGCCTTTACGAGCAGTACTTC. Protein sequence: CASSQGLAGLYEQYF. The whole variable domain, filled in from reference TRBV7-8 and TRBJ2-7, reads GAGVSQSPRYKVAKRGQDVALRCDPISGHVSLFWYQQALGQGPEFLTYFQNEAQLDKSGLPSDRFFAERPEGSVSTLKIQRTQQEDSAVYLCASSQGLAGLYEQYFGPGTRLTVT.

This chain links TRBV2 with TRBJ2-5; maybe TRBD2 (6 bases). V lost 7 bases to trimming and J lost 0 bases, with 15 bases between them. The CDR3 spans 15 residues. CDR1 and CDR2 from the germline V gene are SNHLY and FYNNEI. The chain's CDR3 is CASNSGTSYQETQYF. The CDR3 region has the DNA TGTGCCAGCAATTCCGGGACTTCGTACCAAGAGACCCAGTACTTC.

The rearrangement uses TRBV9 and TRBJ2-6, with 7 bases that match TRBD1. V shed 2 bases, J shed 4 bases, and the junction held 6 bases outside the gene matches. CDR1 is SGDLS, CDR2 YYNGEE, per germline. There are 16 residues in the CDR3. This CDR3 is CASSVGDRVGANVLTF. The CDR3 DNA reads TGTGCCAGCAGCGTCGGAGACAGGGTCGGGGCCAACGTCCTGACTTTC.

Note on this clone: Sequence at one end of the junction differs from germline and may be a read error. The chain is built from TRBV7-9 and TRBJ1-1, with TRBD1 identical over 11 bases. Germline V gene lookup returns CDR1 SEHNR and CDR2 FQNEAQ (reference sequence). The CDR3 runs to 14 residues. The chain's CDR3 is CSSSLRTGGEKAFF. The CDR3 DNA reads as TGTTCCAGCAGCTTAAGGACAGGGGGCGAAAAAGCTTTCTTT.

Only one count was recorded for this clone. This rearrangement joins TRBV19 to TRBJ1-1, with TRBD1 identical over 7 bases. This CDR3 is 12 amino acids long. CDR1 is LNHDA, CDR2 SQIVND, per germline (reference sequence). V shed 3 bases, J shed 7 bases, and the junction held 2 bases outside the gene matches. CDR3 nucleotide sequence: TGTGCCAGTAGTATGGGACAGATTGAAGCTTTCTTT. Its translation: CASSMGQIEAFF. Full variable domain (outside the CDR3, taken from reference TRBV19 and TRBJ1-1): DGGITQSPKYLFRKEGQNVTLSCEQNLNHDAMYWYRQDPGQGLRLIYYSQIVNDFQKGDIAEGYSVSREKKESFPLTVTSAQKNPTAFYLCASSMGQIEAFFGQGTRLTVV.

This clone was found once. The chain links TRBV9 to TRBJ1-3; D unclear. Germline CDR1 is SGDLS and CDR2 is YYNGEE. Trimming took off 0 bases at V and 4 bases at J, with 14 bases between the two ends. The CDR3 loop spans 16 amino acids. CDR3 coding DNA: TGTGCCAGCAGCGTAGTCCCCCAGGCTGCGGGAAACACCATATATTTT. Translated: CASSVVPQAAGNTIYF.

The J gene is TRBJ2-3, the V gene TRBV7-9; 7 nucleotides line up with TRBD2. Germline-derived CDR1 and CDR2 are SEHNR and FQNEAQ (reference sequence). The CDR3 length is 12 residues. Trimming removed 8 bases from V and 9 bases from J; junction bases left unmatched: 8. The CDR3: CASGVGGETQYF. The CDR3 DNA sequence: TGTGCCAGCGGCGTGGGGGGGGAGACGCAGTATTTT.

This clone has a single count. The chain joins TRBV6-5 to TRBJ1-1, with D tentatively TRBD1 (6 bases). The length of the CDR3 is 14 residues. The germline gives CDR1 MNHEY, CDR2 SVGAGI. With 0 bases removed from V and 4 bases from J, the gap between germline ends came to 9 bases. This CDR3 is CASSYSQGSTEAFF. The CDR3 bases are TGTGCCAGCAGTTACTCCCAGGGGAGCACTGAAGCTTTCTTT.

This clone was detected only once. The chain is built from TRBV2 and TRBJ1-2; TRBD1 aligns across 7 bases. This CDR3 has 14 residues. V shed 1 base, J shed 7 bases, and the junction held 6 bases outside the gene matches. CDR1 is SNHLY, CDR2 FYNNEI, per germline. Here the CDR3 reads CASSEVTGIGGYTF. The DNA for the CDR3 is TGTGCCAGCAGTGAAGTGACAGGGATCGGTGGCTACACCTTC.

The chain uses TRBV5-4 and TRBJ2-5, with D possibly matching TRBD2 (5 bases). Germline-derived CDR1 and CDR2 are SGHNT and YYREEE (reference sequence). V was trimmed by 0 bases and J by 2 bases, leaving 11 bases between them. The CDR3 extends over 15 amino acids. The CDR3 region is CASSLDAGSQETQYF. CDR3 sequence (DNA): TGTGCCAGCAGCTTGGACGCGGGTAGTCAAGAGACCCAGTACTTC.

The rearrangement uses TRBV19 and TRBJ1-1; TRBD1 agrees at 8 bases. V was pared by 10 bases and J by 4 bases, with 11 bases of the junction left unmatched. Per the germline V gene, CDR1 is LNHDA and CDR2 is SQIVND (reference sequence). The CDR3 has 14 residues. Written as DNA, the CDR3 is TGTGCCACCCGGCTTCGACAGGGGACCACTGAAGCTTTCTTT. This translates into CATRLRQGTTEAFF.

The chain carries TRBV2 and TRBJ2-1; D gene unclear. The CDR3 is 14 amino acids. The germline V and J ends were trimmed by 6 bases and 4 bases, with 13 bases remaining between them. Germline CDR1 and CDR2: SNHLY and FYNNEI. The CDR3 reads CASRENLRYNEQFF. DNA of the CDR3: TGTGCCAGCAGAGAGAATTTGCGGTACAATGAGCAGTTCTTC.

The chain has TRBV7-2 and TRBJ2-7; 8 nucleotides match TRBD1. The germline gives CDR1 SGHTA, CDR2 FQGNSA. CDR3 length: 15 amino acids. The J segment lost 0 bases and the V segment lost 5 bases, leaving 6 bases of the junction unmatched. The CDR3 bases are TGTGCCAGCAGCCTGGGACAGGTGCCCTCCTACGAGCAGTACTTC. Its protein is CASSLGQVPSYEQYF.

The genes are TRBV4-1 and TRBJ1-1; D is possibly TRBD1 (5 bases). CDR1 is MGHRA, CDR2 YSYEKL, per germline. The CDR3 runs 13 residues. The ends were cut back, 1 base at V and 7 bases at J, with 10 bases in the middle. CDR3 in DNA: TGCGCCAGCAGCCAAGGAGCCGGGGGTGAAGCTTTCTTT. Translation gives CASSQGAGGEAFF.